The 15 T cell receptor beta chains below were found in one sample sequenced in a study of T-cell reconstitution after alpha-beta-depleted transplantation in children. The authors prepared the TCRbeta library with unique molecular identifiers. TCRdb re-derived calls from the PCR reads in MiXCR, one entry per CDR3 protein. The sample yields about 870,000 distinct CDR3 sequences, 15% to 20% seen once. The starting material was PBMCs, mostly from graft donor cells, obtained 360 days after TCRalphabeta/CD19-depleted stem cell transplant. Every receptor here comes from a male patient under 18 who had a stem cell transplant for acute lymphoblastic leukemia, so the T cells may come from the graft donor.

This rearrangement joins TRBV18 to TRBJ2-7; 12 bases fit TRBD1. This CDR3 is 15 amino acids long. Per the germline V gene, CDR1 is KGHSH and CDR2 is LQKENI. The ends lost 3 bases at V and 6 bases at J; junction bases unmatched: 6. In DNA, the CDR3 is TGTGCCAGCTCACCGGGGTCGGGACAGGGGGCCGAGCAGTACTTC. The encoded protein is CASSPGSGQGAEQYF.

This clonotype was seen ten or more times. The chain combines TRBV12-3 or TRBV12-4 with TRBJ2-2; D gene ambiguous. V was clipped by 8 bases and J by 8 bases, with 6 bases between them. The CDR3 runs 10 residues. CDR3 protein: CASSSGELFF. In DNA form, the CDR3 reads TGTGCCAGCTCATCAGGGGAGCTGTTTTTT.

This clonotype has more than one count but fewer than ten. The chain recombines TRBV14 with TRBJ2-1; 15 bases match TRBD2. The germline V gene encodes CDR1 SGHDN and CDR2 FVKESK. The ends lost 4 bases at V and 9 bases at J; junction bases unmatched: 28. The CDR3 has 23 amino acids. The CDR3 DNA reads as TGTGCCAGCAGCCTACCGGGAGGGGGCCGCCGGACTAGCGGGAGGGCCGAGAAGTTTGAGCAGTTCTTC. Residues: CASSLPGGGRRTSGRAEKFEQFF.

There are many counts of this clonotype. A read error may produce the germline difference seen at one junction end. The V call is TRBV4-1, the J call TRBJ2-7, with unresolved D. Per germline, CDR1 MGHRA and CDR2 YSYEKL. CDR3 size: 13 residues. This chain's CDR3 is CASSPPSSYEQYF. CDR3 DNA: TGTGCCAGCAGCCCCCCGAGCTCCTACGAGCAGTACTTC.

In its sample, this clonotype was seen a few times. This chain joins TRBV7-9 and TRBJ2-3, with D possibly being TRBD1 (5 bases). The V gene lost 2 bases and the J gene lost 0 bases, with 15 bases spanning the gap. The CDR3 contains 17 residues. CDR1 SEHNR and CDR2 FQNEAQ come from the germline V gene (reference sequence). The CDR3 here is CASSLISAGQSTDTQYF. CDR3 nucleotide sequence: TGTGCCAGCAGCTTAATATCTGCAGGGCAGAGCACAGATACGCAGTATTTT. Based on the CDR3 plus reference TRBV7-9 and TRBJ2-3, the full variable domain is DTGVSQNPRHKITKRGQNVTFRCDPISEHNRLYWYRQTLGQGPEFLTYFQNEAQLEKSRLLSDRFSAERPKGSFSTLEIQRTEQGDSAMYLCASSLISAGQSTDTQYFGPGTRLTVL.

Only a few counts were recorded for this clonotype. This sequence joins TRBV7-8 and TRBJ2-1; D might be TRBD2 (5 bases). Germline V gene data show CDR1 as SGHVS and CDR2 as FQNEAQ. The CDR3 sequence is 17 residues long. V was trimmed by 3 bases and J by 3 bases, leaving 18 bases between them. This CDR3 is CASSFPSRLIGYNEQFF. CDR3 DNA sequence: TGTGCCAGCAGCTTTCCCTCCCGACTAATAGGCTACAATGAGCAGTTCTTC.

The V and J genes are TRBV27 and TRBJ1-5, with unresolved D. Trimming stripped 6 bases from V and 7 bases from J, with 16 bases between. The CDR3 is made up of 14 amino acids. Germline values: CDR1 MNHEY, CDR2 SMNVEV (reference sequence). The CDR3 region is CASSDGMTRQPQHF. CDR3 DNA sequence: TGTGCCAGCAGCGACGGGATGACGAGGCAGCCCCAGCATTTT.

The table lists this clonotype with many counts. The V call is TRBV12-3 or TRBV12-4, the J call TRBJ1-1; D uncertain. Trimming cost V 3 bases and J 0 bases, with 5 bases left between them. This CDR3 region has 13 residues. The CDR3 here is CASSFRMNTEAFF. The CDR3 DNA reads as TGTGCCAGCAGTTTCCGGATGAACACTGAAGCTTTCTTT.

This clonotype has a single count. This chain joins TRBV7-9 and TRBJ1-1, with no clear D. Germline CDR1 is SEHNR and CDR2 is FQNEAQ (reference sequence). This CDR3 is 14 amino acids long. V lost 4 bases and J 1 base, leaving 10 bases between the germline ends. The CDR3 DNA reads TGTGCCAGCAGCTCTCTGGACTCGAACACTGAAGCTTTCTTT. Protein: CASSSLDSNTEAFF.

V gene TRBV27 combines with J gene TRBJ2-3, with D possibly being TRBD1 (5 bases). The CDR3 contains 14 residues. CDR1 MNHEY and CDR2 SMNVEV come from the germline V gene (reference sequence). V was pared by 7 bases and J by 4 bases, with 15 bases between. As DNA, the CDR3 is TGTGCCAGCACCCCAGTAGGGGCCGCAGATACGCAGTATTTT. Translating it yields CASTPVGAADTQYF.

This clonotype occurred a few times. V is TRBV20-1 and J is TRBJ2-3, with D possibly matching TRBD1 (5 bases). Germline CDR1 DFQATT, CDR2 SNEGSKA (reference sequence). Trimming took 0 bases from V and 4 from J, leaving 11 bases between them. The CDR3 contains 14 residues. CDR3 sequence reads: CSARDGSRADTQYF. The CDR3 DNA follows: TGCAGTGCTAGAGATGGTAGCAGGGCAGATACGCAGTATTTT.

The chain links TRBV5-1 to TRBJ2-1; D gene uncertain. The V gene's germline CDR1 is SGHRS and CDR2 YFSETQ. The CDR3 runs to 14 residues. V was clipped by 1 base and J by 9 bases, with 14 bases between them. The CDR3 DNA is TGCGCCAGCAGCTTGACCCAGATCCTCGGTGAGCAGTTCTTC. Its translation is CASSLTQILGEQFF.

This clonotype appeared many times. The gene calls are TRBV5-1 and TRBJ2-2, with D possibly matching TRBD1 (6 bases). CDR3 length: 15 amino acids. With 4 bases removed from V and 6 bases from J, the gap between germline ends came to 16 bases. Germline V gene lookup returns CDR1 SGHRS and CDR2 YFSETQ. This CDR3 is CASSPDRRRAGELFF. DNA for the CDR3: TGCGCCAGCAGCCCCGACAGGAGGCGGGCCGGGGAGCTGTTTTTT.

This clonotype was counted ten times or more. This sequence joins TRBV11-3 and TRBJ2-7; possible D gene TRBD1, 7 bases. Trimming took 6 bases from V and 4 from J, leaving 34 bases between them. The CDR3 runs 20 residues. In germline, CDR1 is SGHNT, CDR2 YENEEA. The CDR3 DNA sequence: TGTGCCAGCAGACAAATAGGGGGCCCAACTAGCTATCGACGTTTGTACGAGCAGTACTTC. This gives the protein CASRQIGGPTSYRRLYEQYF.

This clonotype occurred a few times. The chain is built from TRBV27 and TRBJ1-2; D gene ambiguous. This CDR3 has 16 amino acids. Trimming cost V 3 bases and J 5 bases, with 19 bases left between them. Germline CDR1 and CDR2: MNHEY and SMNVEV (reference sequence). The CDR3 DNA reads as TGTGCCAGCAGTTTTTGGCCTGGACGCGCGAGTTATGGCTACACCTTC. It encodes CASSFWPGRASYGYTF.